This is a list of T cell receptor beta chains from one sample in a study of shared clonotypes between healthy human individuals. Using immunoSEQ multiplex PCR, the repertoire was profiled, and TCRdb retains in-frame clones only, with some absent. The top ten hold 0.37% of the sample, which has under 2.5 million clones, 85% to 95% seen once. The sequencing sample was made of naive CD4+ T cells from PBMCs. All receptors derive from a man between 18 and 35 years old in good health. Some clones in this sample may be carry-over from other donors' samples. The CDR3 runs from the conserved cysteine through the conserved F or W. The order of the fields is V gene, CDR3 length, D gene, J gene, clone size, CDR3 DNA, CDR3 protein. A D gene is named only where the DNA matches it firmly. Only some rows state a clone size, as once, few, many or a class for expanded clones.

>TRBV27|17|TRBD1|TRBJ2-6|.
TGTGCCAGCAGTTTAGGGACAGGGGTTGGTGGGGCCAACGTCCTGACTTTC
CASSLGTGVGGANVLTF
>TRBV7-3|14|.|TRBJ2-5|.
TGTGCCAGCAGCCCTACGAGGGGAGAGGAGACCCAGTACTTC
CASSPTRGEETQYF
>TRBV5-1|14|.|TRBJ2-4|.
TGCGCCAGCAGCTTGGAGGCAGGCGGCGGCATTCAGTACTTC
CASSLEAGGGIQYF
>TRBV30|14|.|TRBJ1-5|few
TGTGCCTGGAGTTCGTTATATAGCAATCAGCCCCAGCATTTT
CAWSSLYSNQPQHF
>TRBV19|14|.|TRBJ1-2|.
TGTGCCAGTAGTCCCCCGGGTCCTCCGATTCTCTACACCTTC
CASSPPGPPILYTF
>TRBV7-2|15|.|TRBJ2-1|.
TGTGCCAGCAGCTTTCAGGGGTCCCTTTACAATGAGCAGTTCTTC
CASSFQGSLYNEQFF
>TRBV28|16|TRBD2|TRBJ2-7|.
TGTGCCAGCAGTTTACCCCTAGCGGGAGTAAGGTACGAGCAGTACTTC
CASSLPLAGVRYEQYF
>TRBV5-5|16|TRBD2|TRBJ2-6|.
TGTGCCAGCAGTTTAGCGGGAGGGCCTGGGGCCAACGTCCTGACTTTC
CASSLAGGPGANVLTF
>TRBV11-2|16|TRBD1|TRBJ1-3|.
TGTGCCAGCAGCCCTAGGGACAGGAGCTCTGGAAACACCATATATTTT
CASSPRDRSSGNTIYF
>TRBV4-1|16|.|TRBJ2-5|once
TGCGCCAGCAGCCAAAGAATCGGACCGTTACCAGAGACCCAGTACTTC
CASSQRIGPLPETQYF
>TRBV5-1|15|.|TRBJ2-2|.
TGCGCCAGCAGCTTGGACGGGAGCGACACCGGGGAGCTGTTTTTT
CASSLDGSDTGELFF
>TRBV2|11|.|TRBJ1-4|few
TGTGCCAGCAGAGCTAATGAAAAACTGTTTTTT
CASRANEKLFF
>TRBV6-6|14|.|TRBJ2-3|once
TGTGCCATCAAACCGACAGGAGGCACAGATACGCAGTATTTT
CAIKPTGGTDTQYF
>TRBV19|16|.|TRBJ1-2|.
TGTGCCAGCCTCCGTGCTCCGGGGGGGGCAAACTATGGCTACACCTTC
CASLRAPGGANYGYTF
>TRBV5-1|13|.|TRBJ1-2|few
TGCGCCAGCAGCTTGGCCGGGGACTATGGCTACACCTTC
CASSLAGDYGYTF
>TRBV19|16|TRBD1|TRBJ2-2|.
TGTGCCAGTAATTTTGGGACAGGGTCTTTCACCGGGGAGCTGTTTTTT
CASNFGTGSFTGELFF
>TRBV5-4|16|TRBD1|TRBJ2-2|.
TGTGCCAGCAGCTTTGGGCAGGGGGCGAACACCGGGGAGCTGTTTTTT
CASSFGQGANTGELFF
>TRBV7-2|14|TRBD1|TRBJ2-7|.
TGTGCCAGCAGCCTGGGACAGGTCGATAGCGAGCAGTACTTC
CASSLGQVDSEQYF
>TRBV5-5|15|.|TRBJ1-4|.
TGTGCCAGCAGCTCGGGGAGGTGGGCTAATGAAAAACTGTTTTTT
CASSSGRWANEKLFF
>TRBV2|14|.|TRBJ2-1|.
TGTGCCAGCACGCGGGGGCCTAGCTCCAATGAGCAGTTCTTC
CASTRGPSSNEQFF